The 23 T cell receptor beta chains listed next were all sequenced from one sample in a study of patients and donors after allogeneic stem cell transplantation. TCRdb passed the RT-PCR reads through MiXCR, listing each CDR3 protein once. The table lists about 960,000 distinct CDR3 sequences, about a sixth of them singletons. The sample was blood, either unsorted or a sorted T cell fraction (not recorded which). These receptors were collected from a human donor who was either an allogeneic HSCT recipient or a stem cell or donor lymphocyte infusion donor (not recorded which). It is not recorded whose cells these are; they may come from a transplant donor.

The chain carries TRBV11-2 and TRBJ2-3; tentatively, D is TRBD2 (7 bases). V was shortened by 6 bases and J by 4 bases, with 26 bases between the two germline ends. Germline CDR1 and CDR2: SGHAT and FQNNGV. The CDR3 covers 18 residues. The CDR3 bases are TGTGCCAGCAGAATAGGACAGAGGACTAGTCTTCGATCAGATACGCAGTATTTT. Its protein is CASRIGQRTSLRSDTQYF. Based on the CDR3 plus reference TRBV11-2 and TRBJ2-3, the full variable domain is EAGVAQSPRYKIIEKRQSVAFWCNPISGHATLYWYQQILGQGPKLLIQFQNNGVVDDSQLPKDRFSAERLKGVDSTLKIQPAKLEDSAVYLCASRIGQRTSLRSDTQYFGPGTRLTVL.

This clonotype was counted many times. The CDR3 here is CASRRRVSPLHF. The CDR3 region has the DNA TGTGCCAGCAGACGCAGGGTGTCACCCCTCCACTTT. This chain links TRBV12-3 or TRBV12-4 with TRBJ1-6; TRBD1 is a possible D gene (5 bases). The V and J ends lost 6 bases and 10 bases respectively, with 10 bases between them. This CDR3 spans 12 amino acids.

Concerning this clonotype itself: One end of the junction varies from germline; a read error may be responsible. The chain has TRBV20-1 and TRBJ2-3; D is perhaps TRBD2 (7 bases). The germline CDR1 and CDR2 sequences are DFQATT and SNEGSKA (reference sequence). The CDR3 runs 11 residues. The CDR3 DNA is TGCAGTGCGCGGGGGCTGGACGCAGTGCATTTT. Translation: CSARGLDAVHF.

The sample holds a few counts of this clonotype. The chain combines TRBV20-1 with TRBJ1-1; a possible D gene is TRBD1 (6 bases). V lost 2 bases, J lost 1 base, and 11 bases lay in between. Germline-derived CDR1 and CDR2 are DFQATT and SNEGSKA (reference sequence). The CDR3 contains 14 residues. The CDR3 DNA is TGCAGTGCTAGACCGACAGGTGGGAACACTGAAGCTTTCTTT. It translates to CSARPTGGNTEAFF.

This clonotype has more than one count but fewer than ten. The chain couples TRBV6-4 to TRBJ1-1, with TRBD1 identical over 10 bases. The CDR3 is made up of 12 amino acids. With V trimmed by 6 bases and J by 10 bases, 5 bases remained unmatched. Germline values: CDR1 MRHNA, CDR2 SNTAGT. DNA for the CDR3: TGTGCCAGCAGAAGCGGGACAGGGGCAGCTTTCTTT. Translated, it gives CASRSGTGAAFF.

Many counts were recorded for this clonotype. This rearrangement joins TRBV5-6 to TRBJ2-7; tentatively, D is TRBD1 or TRBD2 (5 bases each). The CDR3 runs to 14 residues. The germline V gene encodes CDR1 SGHDT and CDR2 YYEEEE. V was pared by 5 bases and J by 3 bases, with 15 bases between. CDR3 DNA: TGTGCCAGCAGTTCTACCGGGACCATCTACGAGCAGTACTTC. Encoded protein: CASSSTGTIYEQYF.

This clonotype was picked up many times. V gene TRBV28 combines with J gene TRBJ2-7; 11 bases align to TRBD2. CDR1 and CDR2 from the germline V gene are MDHEN and SYDVKM. The CDR3 totals 15 residues. Trimming cost V 6 bases and J 3 bases; bases outside gene matches: 7. The CDR3 loop is CASREGTSGHYEQYF. For the CDR3, the DNA is TGTGCCAGCAGGGAGGGGACTAGCGGCCACTACGAGCAGTACTTC.

This clonotype occurred a few times. The chain is built from TRBV12-3 or TRBV12-4 and TRBJ1-5; a possible D gene is TRBD1 (5 bases). CDR3 length: 14 amino acids. The V end lost 1 base, the J end lost 10 bases, and 14 bases lay between the germline ends. This CDR3 is CASSLGAGSYPQHF. DNA of the CDR3: TGTGCCAGCAGTTTAGGTGCAGGGTCCTATCCCCAGCATTTT.

The chain links TRBV5-5 to TRBJ1-1; D not certain. The length of the CDR3 is 13 residues. Germline V gives CDR1 SGHKS, CDR2 YYEKEE (reference sequence). Trimming took off 0 bases at V and 3 bases at J, with 6 bases between the two ends. CDR3 DNA sequence: TGTGCCAGCAGCTTGGGATTGGACACTGAAGCTTTCTTT. Its translation: CASSLGLDTEAFF.

This sequence joins TRBV5-1 and TRBJ1-1, with 8 bases identical to TRBD1. CDR1 and CDR2 from the germline V gene are SGHRS and YFSETQ. With V trimmed by 3 bases and J by 7 bases, 11 bases remained unmatched. The CDR3 is 15 residues long. Written as DNA, the CDR3 is TGCGCCAGCAGCTCGGACAGGGATATGGGCAATGAAGCTTTCTTT. Translating gives CASSSDRDMGNEAFF.

This clonotype has more than one count but fewer than ten. The gene calls are TRBV10-3 and TRBJ2-7; the match to TRBD1 covers 8 bases. This CDR3 comprises 13 residues. CDR1 and CDR2 from the germline V gene are ENHRY and SYGVKD. V shed 2 bases and J 3 bases; nucleotides not matched to a gene: 0. CDR3 sequence: CAISEGQGYEQYF. CDR3 in DNA: TGTGCCATCAGTGAGGGACAGGGCTACGAGCAGTACTTC.

The CDR3 spells CASTMVDEQYF. CDR3 DNA sequence: TGTGCCAGCACCATGGTCGACGAGCAGTACTTC. V is TRBV2 and J is TRBJ2-7; no clear D gene. CDR1 SNHLY and CDR2 FYNNEI come from the germline V gene. Trimming stripped 7 bases from V and 5 bases from J, with 9 bases between. The CDR3 is 11 residues long.

This clonotype was detected only a few times. This sequence joins TRBV27 and TRBJ2-7; TRBD2 matches 10 bases. Germline CDR1 MNHEY, CDR2 SMNVEV (reference sequence). After removal of 5 bases from V and 7 bases from J, the junction contained 14 bases not matched to a gene. The CDR3 contains 16 residues. This chain's CDR3 is CASSLKRGGGFDEQYF. The CDR3 DNA sequence: TGTGCCAGCAGTCTGAAGCGGGGGGGAGGCTTCGATGAGCAGTACTTC.

The chain employs TRBV24-1 and TRBJ2-7; TRBD1 matches at 8 bases. Germline CDR1 KGHDR, CDR2 SFDVKD. This CDR3 is 15 amino acids long. The V segment lost 3 bases and the J segment 2 bases; nucleotides outside the gene matches: 5. The CDR3 sequence is CATSDPWTGTYEQYF. The CDR3 coding sequence is TGTGCCACCAGTGATCCCTGGACAGGGACCTACGAGCAGTACTTC.

The chain is built from TRBV4-2 and TRBJ1-1; 7 bases align to TRBD1. Germline CDR1 and CDR2: LGHNA and YNFKEQ. J gave up 4 bases and V 4 bases, and 3 bases lay outside the gene matches. This CDR3 comprises 13 residues. The CDR3 region is CASSLWTGTEAFF. The CDR3 coding sequence is TGTGCCAGCAGCCTCTGGACAGGCACTGAAGCTTTCTTT.

J is TRBJ2-2 and V is TRBV21-1. TRBV21-1 represents a pseudogene. The CDR3 loop spans 14 amino acids. CDR3 in amino acids: CASSKGTDTGELFF. Written as DNA, the CDR3 is TGTGCCAGCAGCAAAGGCACAGACACCGGGGAGCTGTTTTTT.

The J gene is TRBJ1-1, the V gene TRBV4-3; 8 nucleotides line up with TRBD1. CDR3 length: 16 residues. Germline CDR1 reads LGHNA; CDR2 reads YSLEER. The V gene end was trimmed by 10 bases and the J gene end by 2 bases; junction bases not matched to a gene: 15. As DNA, the CDR3 is TGCGCCACCCGGAAAGAGACAGGGGCCTTCAACACTGAAGCTTTCTTT. This sequence encodes CATRKETGAFNTEAFF.

Many counts were recorded for this clonotype. DNA for the CDR3: TGTGCCAGCAGCGTAGATGGGGGCCCCGTCCCCTACACCTTC. This codes for CASSVDGGPVPYTF. The chain carries TRBV9 and TRBJ1-2, with D perhaps matching TRBD1 (6 bases). In germline, CDR1 is SGDLS, CDR2 YYNGEE. Deletions cut 0 bases from V and 10 bases from J, with 16 bases between. This CDR3 has 14 residues.

The V gene is TRBV12-3 or TRBV12-4, the J gene TRBJ2-1, with TRBD1 identical over 8 bases. There are 16 residues in the CDR3. V lost 0 bases, J lost 5 bases, and 6 bases stayed unmatched. The CDR3 DNA reads as TGTGCCAGCAGTTTAGCTTCTGGACAGGGACACAATGAGCAGTTCTTC. Its translation is CASSLASGQGHNEQFF.

The V and J genes are TRBV29-1 and TRBJ1-1; no clear D. V lost 7 bases and J 7 bases, leaving 10 bases between the germline ends. From germline, CDR1 is SQVTM and CDR2 ANQGSEA. The CDR3 runs 10 residues. The CDR3 region is CSALWVEAFF. The CDR3 coding sequence is TGCAGCGCCCTATGGGTTGAAGCTTTCTTT.

V usage is TRBV20-1 and J usage is TRBJ1-5, with D perhaps matching TRBD1 (5 bases). The CDR3 contains 19 residues. Trimming removed 0 bases from V and 3 bases from J, with 24 bases in between. Germline CDR1 DFQATT, CDR2 SNEGSKA (reference sequence). Written as DNA, the CDR3 is TGCAGTGCTAGAGATCGTGCCCTGGATATACAGGTCATCAATCAGCCCCAGCATTTT. Translating it yields CSARDRALDIQVINQPQHF.

The V call is TRBV4-3, the J call TRBJ1-6, with 7 bases matching TRBD1. CDR1 and CDR2 (germline): LGHNA, YSLEER. V shed 2 bases, J shed 6 bases, and the junction held 4 bases outside the gene matches. The CDR3 loop spans 15 amino acids. For the CDR3, the DNA is TGCGCCAGCAGCCAAAGGGGGCGCGCTAATTCACCCCTCCACTTT. Its protein is CASSQRGRANSPLHF.

CDR3: CASGLPPIELEAFF. CDR3 nucleotides: TGTGCTAGTGGTTTGCCCCCTATCGAGCTTGAAGCTTTCTTT. The rearrangement joins TRBV12-5 to TRBJ1-1, with unresolved D. Trimming left V 2 bases short and J 7 bases short, with 14 bases between. Germline V CDR1 and CDR2: LGHNT, FRNRAP. This CDR3 is built from 14 residues.